Each of the 19 T cell receptor beta chains below was sequenced from the same sample in a study of T cell changes during pregnancy in multiple sclerosis. TCRdb's copy holds only in-frame clones and misses some; the assay was immunoSEQ multiplex PCR. The table has about 43,000 clones, approximately 87% seen once; the top ten hold approximately 5%. Sequenced material: peripheral blood, taken in the second trimester of pregnancy. The receptor set was obtained from a female donor in good health, enrolled as a control in a pregnancy study.

The count of this clone is one. The chain uses TRBV14 and TRBJ2-3; 8 bases agree with TRBD1. The ends lost 3 bases at V and 0 bases at J; junction bases unmatched: 8. Germline V gene lookup returns CDR1 SGHDN and CDR2 FVKESK. This CDR3 comprises 17 residues. CDR3 protein: CASSHWTGRYSTDTQYF. CDR3 coding DNA: TGTGCCAGCAGCCACTGGACAGGGAGATATAGCACAGATACGCAGTATTTT.

This chain joins TRBV13 and TRBJ1-2; TRBD1 agrees at 9 bases. Germline V CDR1 and CDR2: PRHDT, FYEKMQ (reference sequence). This CDR3 contains 16 residues. V trimming: 5 bases; J trimming: 3 bases; junction bases outside the gene matches: 10. Here the CDR3 reads CASSPRGQGDDYGYTF. The CDR3 DNA reads TGTGCCAGCAGCCCGCGGGGACAGGGAGACGACTATGGCTACACCTTC.

The chain uses TRBV6-5 and TRBJ2-7, with D hard to call. CDR1 is MNHEY and CDR2 is SVGAGI in the germline V gene. The CDR3 runs to 13 residues. The V end was cut by 7 bases, the J end by 8 bases, with 18 bases between. CDR3 sequence reads: CASIDLTWAQQYF. In DNA form, the CDR3 reads TGTGCCAGCATTGACCTCACCTGGGCCCAGCAGTACTTC.

V gene TRBV6-6 combines with J gene TRBJ2-3, with a possible D match to TRBD2 (5 bases). V was cut by 10 bases and J by 0 bases, with 14 bases left in between. Per germline, CDR1 MNHNY and CDR2 SVGAGI (reference sequence). The CDR3 length is 14 residues. CDR3 nucleotides: TGTGCCATCGGGCAGACTATGAGCACAGATACGCAGTATTTT. The encoded protein is CAIGQTMSTDTQYF.

This clone was observed a handful of times. The gene calls are TRBV9 and TRBJ2-3; weak D call: TRBD2 (7 bases). The V gene lost 4 bases and the J gene lost 2 bases, with 14 bases spanning the gap. CDR1 and CDR2 (germline): SGDLS, YYNGEE. CDR3 length: 15 amino acids. The CDR3 bases are TGTGCCAGCAGCCCCGCGGGGGCGTACACAGATACGCAGTATTTT. The encoded protein is CASSPAGAYTDTQYF.

This clone was seen only once. V is TRBV11-3 and J is TRBJ2-7, with D perhaps matching TRBD1 (5 bases). Germline V CDR1 and CDR2: SGHNT, YENEEA. The CDR3 spans 12 residues. Trimming took off 5 bases at V and 3 bases at J, with 8 bases between the two ends. The CDR3 region is CASSPDSYEQYF. CDR3 coding DNA: TGTGCCAGCAGCCCAGACAGCTACGAGCAGTACTTC.

This clone was seen just once. This chain links TRBV5-6 with TRBJ2-7; D remains ambiguous. This CDR3 is built from 11 residues. Germline V gives CDR1 SGHDT, CDR2 YYEEEE. The ends were cut back, 3 bases at V and 3 bases at J, with 4 bases in the middle. The CDR3: CASSSLYEQYF. For the CDR3, the DNA is TGTGCCAGCAGCTCTCTCTACGAGCAGTACTTC.

The chain carries TRBV4-1 and TRBJ1-6; perhaps TRBD1 as D (5 bases). V lost 0 bases and J 8 bases, leaving 14 bases between the germline ends. The CDR3 loop spans 16 amino acids. Looked up from germline, CDR1 is MGHRA and CDR2 is YSYEKL. In DNA, the CDR3 is TGCGCCAGCAGCCAAGAAAGCAGGGTGGTGGATTCACCCCTCCACTTT. Its translation: CASSQESRVVDSPLHF.

The V call is TRBV27, the J call TRBJ2-3, with 9 bases identical to TRBD2. CDR1 MNHEY and CDR2 SMNVEV come from the germline V gene (reference sequence). Unmatched junction bases numbered 4, after V lost 0 bases and J lost 6 bases. The CDR3 spans 15 residues. In nucleotides, the CDR3 is TGTGCCAGCAGTTTATCTTGGCGGGGGGGGGATACGCAGTATTTT. Translating it yields CASSLSWRGGDTQYF.

The chain is built from TRBV6-1 and TRBJ1-2, with TRBD1 matching over 9 bases. With V trimmed by 5 bases and J by 4 bases, 2 bases remained unmatched. Germline V gene lookup returns CDR1 MNHNS and CDR2 SASEGT. This CDR3 contains 13 residues. For the CDR3, the DNA is TGTGCCAGCAGTATACAGGGGGCCTATGGCTACACCTTC. Residues: CASSIQGAYGYTF.

In its sample, this clone was seen many times. This chain links TRBV7-2 with TRBJ1-1; perhaps TRBD1 as D (5 bases). V was cut by 1 base and J by 0 bases, with 9 bases left in between. CDR3 length: 15 amino acids. CDR1 and CDR2 (germline): SGHTA, FQGNSA. The DNA for the CDR3 is TGTGCCAGCAGCTTAGTTTGGGGGGTGAACACTGAAGCTTTCTTT. As protein: CASSLVWGVNTEAFF.

V is TRBV5-1 and J is TRBJ1-2; 10 positions agree with TRBD1. Germline V gene data show CDR1 as SGHRS and CDR2 as YFSETQ. V was clipped by 3 bases and J by 1 base; unmatched bases: 21. The CDR3 sequence is 21 residues long. Here the CDR3 reads CASSSGGQGSPVAPYNYGYTF. The CDR3 DNA follows: TGCGCCAGCAGCTCAGGGGGACAGGGGAGCCCGGTCGCCCCATATAACTATGGCTACACCTTC. Variable domain in full (rest from reference TRBV5-1 and TRBJ1-2): KAGVTQTPRYLIKTRGQQVTLSCSPISGHRSVSWYQQTPGQGLQFLFEYFSETQRNKGNFPGRFSGRQFSNSRSEMNVSTLELGDSALYLCASSSGGQGSPVAPYNYGYTFGSGTRLTVV.

The V and J genes are TRBV25-1 and TRBJ2-2, with D possibly being TRBD1 (6 bases). The CDR3 is made up of 16 amino acids. CDR1 and CDR2 from the germline V gene are MGHDK and SYGVNS. V was trimmed by 3 bases and J by 1 base, leaving 12 bases between them. In DNA form, the CDR3 reads TGTGCCAGCAGTGATGAACAGGGATTGAACACCGGGGAGCTGTTTTTT. This translates into CASSDEQGLNTGELFF.

This chain links TRBV7-7 with TRBJ2-5; D is ambiguous. Germline V gene data show CDR1 as SSHAT and CDR2 as FNYEAQ (reference sequence). This CDR3 region has 13 residues. V was shortened by 5 bases and J by 5 bases, with 12 bases between the two germline ends. The CDR3 sequence: CASSPVFAETQYF. DNA of the CDR3: TGTGCCAGCAGCCCAGTATTTGCCGAGACCCAGTACTTC. The full variable domain, its missing parts supplied by reference TRBV7-7 and TRBJ2-5, is GAGVSQSPRYKVTKRGQDVTLRCDPISSHATLYWYQQALGQGPEFLTYFNYEAQPDKSGLPSDRFSAERPEGSISTLTIQRTEQRDSAMYRCASSPVFAETQYFGPGTRLLVL.

The chain carries TRBV15 and TRBJ1-5; D remains ambiguous. Trimming shortened V by 1 base and J by 7 bases, and 11 bases separated the two germline ends. CDR1 and CDR2 from the germline V gene are LNHNV and YYDKDF (reference sequence). The CDR3 is 14 residues long. The CDR3 region has the DNA TGTGCCACCAGCAGAGTCAGGTGGGAGCAGCCCCAGCATTTT. Its protein is CATSRVRWEQPQHF.

This sequence joins TRBV14 and TRBJ2-7; D is possibly TRBD1 (6 bases). Germline values: CDR1 SGHDN, CDR2 FVKESK. This CDR3 contains 15 residues. The ends were cut back, 0 bases at V and 2 bases at J, with 11 bases in the middle. The chain's CDR3 is CASSQEGALPYEQYF. CDR3 bases: TGTGCCAGCAGCCAAGAGGGGGCCCTGCCCTACGAGCAGTACTTC.

The chain couples TRBV7-9 to TRBJ2-5; D remains unclear. This CDR3 contains 12 residues. Germline V gene lookup returns CDR1 SEHNR and CDR2 FQNEAQ (reference sequence). V dropped 5 bases and J dropped 5 bases, with 9 bases sitting between them. Here the CDR3 reads CASSQTRETQYF. For the CDR3, the DNA is TGTGCCAGCAGCCAAACCAGGGAGACCCAGTACTTC.

The chain uses TRBV6-1 and TRBJ2-3; D possibly corresponds to TRBD1 (5 bases). In germline, CDR1 is MNHNS, CDR2 SASEGT. V was clipped by 1 base and J by 4 bases, with 9 bases between them. The CDR3 has 14 amino acids. The CDR3 DNA sequence: TGTGCCAGCAGTGAAGGGCTAGGGGCAGATACGCAGTATTTT. Its protein is CASSEGLGADTQYF.

V is TRBV5-5 and J is TRBJ2-2, with D unresolved. Per germline, CDR1 SGHKS and CDR2 YYEKEE (reference sequence). V shed 2 bases and J shed 6 bases, with 5 bases lying between them. There are 12 residues in the CDR3. CDR3 nucleotides: TGTGCCAGCAGCTTAGAGGCCGGGGAGCTGTTTTTT. It specifies CASSLEAGELFF.